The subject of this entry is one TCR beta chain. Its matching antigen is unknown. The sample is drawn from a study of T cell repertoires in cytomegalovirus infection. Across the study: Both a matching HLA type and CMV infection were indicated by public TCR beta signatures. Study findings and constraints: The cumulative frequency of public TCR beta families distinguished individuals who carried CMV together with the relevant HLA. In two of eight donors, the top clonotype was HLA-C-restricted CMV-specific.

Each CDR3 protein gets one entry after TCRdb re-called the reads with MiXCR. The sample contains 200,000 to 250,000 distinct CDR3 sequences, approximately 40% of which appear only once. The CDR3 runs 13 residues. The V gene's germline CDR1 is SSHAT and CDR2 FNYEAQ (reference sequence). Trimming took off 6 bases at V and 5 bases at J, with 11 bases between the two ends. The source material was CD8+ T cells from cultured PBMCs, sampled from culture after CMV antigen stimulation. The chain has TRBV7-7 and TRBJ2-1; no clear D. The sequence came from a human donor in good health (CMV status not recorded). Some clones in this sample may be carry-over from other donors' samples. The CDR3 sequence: CASSSSLDNEQFF. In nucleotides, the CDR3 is TGTGCCAGCAGTTCTTCATTAGACAATGAGCAGTTCTTC.